These T cell receptor beta chains were read from a single sample in a study of cytomegalovirus exposure and HLA in healthy donors. Only in-frame clones appear in the TCRdb table, and some are missing; sequencing was by immunoSEQ multiplex PCR. The repertoire shows some 41,000 clones; the top ten hold 3% to 4%. What was sequenced was PBMCs. The receptor set was obtained from a male donor in good health and CMV-seronegative. Each CDR3 is given with its conserved first and last residue. The D gene is left open where the match is weak.

v_gene: TRBV2
d_gene: TRBD1
j_gene: TRBJ1-1
CDR3aa: CASLTGGVPSAFF
CDR3nt: TGTGCCAGCTTGACAGGGGGGGTCCCCTCGGCTTTCTTT

v_gene: TRBV6-5
d_gene: -
j_gene: TRBJ2-2
CDR3aa: CASSRDFNTGELFF
CDR3nt: TGTGCCAGCAGTCGGGACTTTAACACCGGGGAGCTGTTTTTT

v_gene: TRBV4-1
d_gene: TRBD2
j_gene: TRBJ2-1
CDR3aa: CASSPPSAGDHRRLNEQFF
CDR3nt: TGCGCCAGCAGCCCACCGTCGGCGGGGGACCATCGGCGACTCAATGAGCAGTTCTTC

v_gene: TRBV7-9
d_gene: -
j_gene: TRBJ1-1
CDR3aa: CASSNRWGRGDTEAFF
CDR3nt: TGTGCCAGCAGCAACCGTTGGGGGAGGGGGGACACTGAAGCTTTCTTT

v_gene: TRBV27
d_gene: -
j_gene: TRBJ1-4
CDR3aa: CASSFGEKLFF
CDR3nt: TGTGCCAGCAGTTTCGGTGAAAAACTGTTTTTT

v_gene: TRBV5-8
d_gene: -
j_gene: TRBJ2-7
CDR3aa: CASSPPSYEQYF
CDR3nt: TGTGCCAGCAGCCCCCCATCCTACGAGCAGTACTTC

v_gene: TRBV15
d_gene: TRBD1
j_gene: TRBJ1-1
CDR3aa: CATRQQGATEAFF
CDR3nt: TGTGCCACCAGACAACAGGGGGCCACTGAAGCTTTCTTT

v_gene: TRBV6-1
d_gene: -
j_gene: TRBJ1-1
CDR3aa: CASRKSGTLNTEAFF
CDR3nt: TGTGCCAGCAGGAAATCAGGGACACTGAACACTGAAGCTTTCTTT

v_gene: TRBV27
d_gene: -
j_gene: TRBJ2-2
CDR3aa: CASSFHTGELFF
CDR3nt: TGTGCCAGCAGTTTCCATACCGGGGAGCTGTTTTTT

v_gene: TRBV28
d_gene: -
j_gene: TRBJ1-4
CDR3aa: CATRQGVATNEKLFF
CDR3nt: TGTGCCACACGTCAAGGGGTTGCAACTAATGAAAAACTGTTTTTT

v_gene: TRBV5-1
d_gene: -
j_gene: TRBJ2-7
CDR3aa: CASSVIGVNHEQYF
CDR3nt: TGCGCCAGCAGCGTCATCGGGGTGAACCACGAGCAGTACTTC

v_gene: TRBV11-2
d_gene: -
j_gene: TRBJ1-2
CDR3aa: CASSLVRGPRPGGYTF
CDR3nt: TGTGCCAGCAGCTTAGTCAGGGGTCCGCGGCCCGGTGGCTACACCTTC

v_gene: TRBV7-9
d_gene: -
j_gene: TRBJ1-1
CDR3aa: CASSLLRTEAFF
CDR3nt: TGTGCCAGCAGCTTATTACGGACTGAAGCTTTCTTT

v_gene: TRBV27
d_gene: TRBD1
j_gene: TRBJ1-1
CDR3aa: CASSLWDRGLMNTEAFF
CDR3nt: TGTGCCAGCAGTTTATGGGACAGGGGCCTCATGAACACTGAAGCTTTCTTT

v_gene: TRBV7-9
d_gene: TRBD1
j_gene: TRBJ2-7
CDR3aa: CAISDRVDEQYF
CDR3nt: TGTGCCATCTCGGACAGGGTGGACGAGCAGTACTTC

v_gene: TRBV6-1
d_gene: -
j_gene: TRBJ2-3
CDR3aa: CASSEAAGWRHTQYF
CDR3nt: TGTGCCAGCAGTGAAGCGGCAGGGTGGCGGCATACGCAGTATTTT

v_gene: TRBV27
d_gene: TRBD1
j_gene: TRBJ2-7
CDR3aa: CASSPRGTGVEQYF
CDR3nt: TGTGCCAGCAGTCCCCGGGGGACAGGGGTCGAGCAGTACTTC

v_gene: TRBV5-6
d_gene: TRBD1
j_gene: TRBJ1-2
CDR3aa: CASSSGQGVSRYTF
CDR3nt: TGTGCCAGCAGCTCGGGACAGGGGGTTTCGCGCTACACCTTC

v_gene: TRBV13
d_gene: -
j_gene: TRBJ2-3
CDR3aa: CASSSPDLGTSSTDTQYF
CDR3nt: TGTGCCAGCAGCTCTCCTGACCTCGGGACTTCTAGCACAGATACGCAGTATTTT

v_gene: TRBV19
d_gene: -
j_gene: TRBJ2-7
CDR3aa: CASSSAGQGYEQYF
CDR3nt: TGTGCCAGTAGTTCTGCTGGGCAGGGCTACGAGCAGTACTTC

v_gene: TRBV5-1
d_gene: -
j_gene: TRBJ2-3
CDR3aa: CASSGSGITTDTQYF
CDR3nt: TGCGCCAGCAGCGGCTCAGGGATTACCACAGATACGCAGTATTTT

v_gene: TRBV28
d_gene: -
j_gene: TRBJ2-3
CDR3aa: CASSSRDTQYF
CDR3nt: TGTGCCAGCAGTTCCCGGGATACGCAGTATTTT

v_gene: TRBV6-4
d_gene: -
j_gene: TRBJ1-1
CDR3aa: CASSFSRGTEAFF
CDR3nt: TGTGCCAGCAGTTTTTCAAGAGGCACTGAAGCTTTCTTT

v_gene: TRBV19
d_gene: -
j_gene: TRBJ1-5
CDR3aa: CASHYSNQPQHF
CDR3nt: TGTGCCAGCCACTATAGCAATCAGCCCCAGCATTTT

v_gene: TRBV9
d_gene: -
j_gene: TRBJ1-1
CDR3aa: CASSVLTGSSTEAFF
CDR3nt: TGTGCCAGCAGCGTCCTGACAGGAAGTAGCACTGAAGCTTTCTTT

v_gene: TRBV5-6
d_gene: -
j_gene: TRBJ1-5
CDR3aa: CASSAGGQPQHF
CDR3nt: TGTGCCAGCAGCGCCGGAGGTCAGCCCCAGCATTTT

v_gene: TRBV19
d_gene: TRBD1
j_gene: TRBJ1-2
CDR3aa: CASSTGDSTYGYTF
CDR3nt: TGTGCCAGTAGTACCGGGGACAGCACCTATGGCTACACCTTC

v_gene: TRBV15
d_gene: -
j_gene: TRBJ1-2
CDR3aa: CATSTMENPMVRDGYTF
CDR3nt: TGTGCCACCAGCACAATGGAGAATCCGATGGTTCGGGATGGCTACACCTTC